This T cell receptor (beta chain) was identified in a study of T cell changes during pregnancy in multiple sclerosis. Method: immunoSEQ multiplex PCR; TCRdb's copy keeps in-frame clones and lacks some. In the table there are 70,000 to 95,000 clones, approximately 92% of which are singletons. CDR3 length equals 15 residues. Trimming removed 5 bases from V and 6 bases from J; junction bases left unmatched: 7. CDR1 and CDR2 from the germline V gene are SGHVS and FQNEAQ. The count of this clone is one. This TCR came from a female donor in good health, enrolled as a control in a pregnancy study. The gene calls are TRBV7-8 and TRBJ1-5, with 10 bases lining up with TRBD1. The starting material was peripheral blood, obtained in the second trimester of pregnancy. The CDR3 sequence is CASSQWGQGSQPQHF. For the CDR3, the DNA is TGTGCCAGCAGCCAGTGGGGACAGGGGTCTCAGCCCCAGCATTTT. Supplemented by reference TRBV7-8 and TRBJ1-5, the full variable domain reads GAGVSQSPRYKVAKRGQDVALRCDPISGHVSLFWYQQALGQGPEFLTYFQNEAQLDKSGLPSDRFFAERPEGSVSTLKIQRTQQEDSAVYLCASSQWGQGSQPQHFGDGTRLSIL.